These T cell receptor beta chains were read from a single sample in a study of cytomegalovirus exposure and HLA in healthy donors. Here immunoSEQ multiplex PCR was the method, and the copy in TCRdb shows in-frame clones only, minus some. The data show about 200,000 clones, nearly 80% seen once. The specimen was PBMCs. The receptors were sampled from a male donor in good health and CMV-seronegative. CDR3s include the opening cysteine and the closing phenylalanine or tryptophan. Fields, in order: D gene, V gene, J gene, clone size, CDR3 DNA, CDR3 protein. A D gene is named only where the DNA matches it firmly. Rows give clone size only sometimes, using once, few, many, or a class for an expanded clone.

>TRBD2|TRBV4-3|TRBJ2-5|NA
TGCGCCAGCAGCCAAGTTGCGGGGGGGAGAGAGACCCAGTACTTC
CASSQVAGGRETQYF
>NA|TRBV7-9|TRBJ1-6|NA
TGTGCCAGCAGCCCCCCGGGGAGGGCCCGGGATGTTGTTCCCCTCCACTTT
CASSPPGRARDVVPLHF
>TRBD1|TRBV7-6|TRBJ2-5|NA
TGTGCCAGCAGCTTAGCGGGACAGGGCCAAGAGACCCAGTACTTC
CASSLAGQGQETQYF
>NA|TRBV4-1|TRBJ2-2|NA
TGCGCCAGCAGCCAAGACGGGAGCACCGGGGAGCTGTTTTTT
CASSQDGSTGELFF
>TRBD2|TRBV2|TRBJ2-1|few
TGTGCCAGCAGTGACCTATTTCGCGGGGGGGTAAACTTCTTC
CASSDLFRGGVNFF
>TRBD1|TRBV6-1|TRBJ2-7|NA
TGTGCCAGCAGTGAACGGACAGGGCGCTACGAGCAGTACTTC
CASSERTGRYEQYF
>NA|TRBV4-2|TRBJ1-2|NA
TGTGCCAGCAGCCAAGATCTGCGGACTAACTATGGCTACACCTTC
CASSQDLRTNYGYTF
>NA|TRBV7-2|TRBJ2-7|NA
TGTGCCAGCAGCCAACCGGGGCTAGCGTCCTACGAGCAGTACTTC
CASSQPGLASYEQYF
>NA|TRBV5-6|TRBJ1-1|NA
TGTGCCAGCAGCTTGGCGGGGAACACTGAAGCTTTCTTT
CASSLAGNTEAFF
>NA|TRBV6-5|TRBJ1-1|NA
TGTGCCAGCAGTTCTTCTGAAGCTTTCTTT
CASSSSEAFF
>TRBD1|TRBV5-4|TRBJ1-2|NA
TGTGCCAGCAGCTCCCCAAGTTCAGGGGGAAGGATCTATGGCTACACCTTC
CASSSPSSGGRIYGYTF
>NA|TRBV5-1|TRBJ2-2|NA
TGCGCCAGCAGCTTGATAACATTAAACACCGGGGAGCTGTTTTTT
CASSLITLNTGELFF
>NA|TRBV5-1|TRBJ1-4|NA
TGCGCCAGCAGCTTGTCGCAGGTTAATGAAAAACTGTTTTTT
CASSLSQVNEKLFF
>TRBD1|TRBV6-6|TRBJ2-2|once
TGTGCCAGCAGCAACCACAGGGGGGTGGACACCGGGGAGCTGTTTTTT
CASSNHRGVDTGELFF
>NA|TRBV11-2|TRBJ2-1|NA
TGTGCCAGCAGCTTAGAGAGGACTCTACAGTTCTTC
CASSLERTLQFF
>NA|TRBV5-6|TRBJ1-1|NA
TGTGCCAGCAGCCCAGAATCACAGGACACTGAAGCTTTCTTT
CASSPESQDTEAFF
>NA|TRBV28|TRBJ2-5|NA
TGTGCCAGCAGTAGGCCTCAGGGAAGGGGCCAAGAGACCCAGTACTTC
CASSRPQGRGQETQYF
>NA|TRBV5-1|TRBJ2-1|few
TGCGCCAGCAGCCCGGGATTCCAGGGCGGGGATGAGCAGTTCTTC
CASSPGFQGGDEQFF
>NA|TRBV28|TRBJ1-1|NA
TGTGCCAGCAGCTCGCGGGGGACGAACACTGAAGCTTTCTTT
CASSSRGTNTEAFF
>NA|TRBV5-6|TRBJ2-1|NA
TGTGCCAGCAGCTTGGAATTAGCGGCCAATGAGCAGTTCTTC
CASSLELAANEQFF
>NA|TRBV6-1|TRBJ2-3|NA
TGTGCCAGCAGTGAAGATCTAACTAAAGATACGCAGTATTTT
CASSEDLTKDTQYF
>NA|TRBV5-1|TRBJ2-7|NA
TGCGCCAGCAGCCCCAGGCGGGGGCCCGAGCAGTACTTC
CASSPRRGPEQYF
>TRBD2|TRBV11-3|TRBJ2-1|NA
TGTGCCAGCAGCCTCGGAGAAACTAGCGGGGGTTACTACAATGAGCAGTTCTTC
CASSLGETSGGYYNEQFF
>NA|TRBV21-1|TRBJ2-7|NA
TGTGCCAGCATCACCCGAGGCGACAGGGGACCCAACGAGCAGTACTTC
CASITRGDRGPNEQYF
>NA|TRBV7-9|TRBJ2-1|NA
TGTGCCACCCCAAGAGGGAGCTCCTACAATGAGCAGTTCTTC
CATPRGSSYNEQFF
>TRBD2|TRBV27|TRBJ2-2|NA
TGTGCCAGCAGTTTATGGGGCGGGACTAGCGGGGCAAGGGAGCTGTTTTTT
CASSLWGGTSGARELFF
>TRBD1|TRBV5-8|TRBJ2-1|NA
TGTGCCAGCAGCCAAGGGGGACAGGGGTACAATGAGCAGTTCTTC
CASSQGGQGYNEQFF
>TRBD1|TRBV6-5|TRBJ2-7|few
TGTGCCAGCAGGGAGGCAGGGGGCTACGAGCAGTACTTC
CASREAGGYEQYF
>NA|TRBV29-1|TRBJ1-2|few
TGCAGCGTTGAATACATCTCTAACTATGGCTACACCTTC
CSVEYISNYGYTF
>TRBD1|TRBV30|TRBJ1-1|NA
TGTGCCTGGTTCCAGGGGGGCACTGAAGCTTTCTTT
CAWFQGGTEAFF
>NA|TRBV6-4|TRBJ2-6|NA
TGTGCCAGCAGTGTCCCCCCGGGAGCACGATCCTCTGGGGCCAACGTCCTGACTTTC
CASSVPPGARSSGANVLTF
>TRBD2|TRBV10-3|TRBJ2-7|once
TGTGCCATCAGTGTCCGGACTAGCGGCTACTCCTACGAGCAGTACTTC
CAISVRTSGYSYEQYF
>TRBD1|TRBV19|TRBJ1-5|few
TGTGCCAGTAGTACCCAGGCGACAGGGGTTGGGAATCAGCCCCAGCATTTT
CASSTQATGVGNQPQHF
>NA|TRBV7-9|TRBJ2-7|NA
TGTGCCAGCAGCTTAGCGCAGGGCTACTCCTACGAGCAGTACTTC
CASSLAQGYSYEQYF
>NA|TRBV7-2|TRBJ2-7|NA
TGTGCCAGCAGCTTAGCGGGAGGAACTTCCTACGAGCAGTACTTC
CASSLAGGTSYEQYF
>NA|TRBV28|TRBJ2-3|NA
TGTGCCAGCAGTGCTGACTCTAGCACAGATACGCAGTATTTT
CASSADSSTDTQYF
>TRBD1|TRBV6-5|TRBJ1-2|NA
TGTGCCAGCAGTTACTCACCTACGGACAGGGCCTCGGGCTACACCTTC
CASSYSPTDRASGYTF
>TRBD1|TRBV6-1|TRBJ1-1|NA
TGTGCCACCCTCCAGGGGGCATGGAACACTGAAGCTTTCTTT
CATLQGAWNTEAFF
>TRBD1|TRBV27|TRBJ1-1|NA
TGTGCCAGCAGTTTAGTAGGGGGCGCCGGGGGCACTGAAGCTTTCTTT
CASSLVGGAGGTEAFF
>NA|TRBV30|TRBJ2-4|once
TGTGCCTGGGTCCCAGGGATGATCAAAAACATTCAGTACTTC
CAWVPGMIKNIQYF
>TRBD1|TRBV10-3|TRBJ2-7|NA
TGTGCCATCAGTGAGTCCGGGACAGGCTACGAGCAGTACTTC
CAISESGTGYEQYF
>TRBD1|TRBV4-2|TRBJ2-2|NA
TGTGCCAGCAGCCGAGAACAGGGGGCGCCCACCGGGGAGCTGTTTTTT
CASSREQGAPTGELFF
>NA|TRBV7-2|TRBJ1-2|NA
TGTGCCAGCAGCTTAAAGGAGAAGGGCTACACCTTC
CASSLKEKGYTF
>NA|TRBV28|TRBJ2-5|NA
TGTGCCAGCAGTCCCCCGGAGGAGACCCAGTACTTC
CASSPPEETQYF
>TRBD2|TRBV7-9|TRBJ2-7|NA
TGTGCCAGCAGCCTACAGCGGGGGGGCGCCTACGAGCAGTACTTC
CASSLQRGGAYEQYF